This TCR beta chain is drawn from a study of a mutant IDH1 vaccine in newly diagnosed glioma. At the level of the study: Treated patients showed a male proportion of roughly 60%, a female proportion of approximately 40%, and a mean age of 40.4 years. Patients' prior therapy spanned radiotherapy, temozolomide, or both; most underwent both. Findings of the study overall: Apparently unrelated to pseudoprogression were changes in the top peripheral T cell clonotypes.

The repertoire was sequenced with immunoSEQ multiplex PCR; TCRdb's copy has only in-frame clones and lacks some. The top ten hold roughly 6.9% of the sample, which has some 87,000 clones, about four fifths seen once. Time point: baseline, week 1 (first vaccination visit). As to treatment: pre-vaccination baseline after standard-of-care therapy. On this clone itself: Its antigen is not known.

Germline V gives CDR1 SGHVS, CDR2 FQNEAQ. This CDR3 spans 14 amino acids. Trimming at V came to 6 bases and at J to 6 bases, leaving 6 bases not matched to a gene. This chain uses TRBV7-8 with TRBJ1-4; TRBD1 matches 8 bases. The receptor was derived from a man in his forties with glioma. The source was PBMCs, collected from a glioma patient treated with radiotherapy, temozolomide or both. CDR3 coding DNA: TGTGCCAGCAGTTCGGACAGGGTAGATGAAAAACTGTTTTTT. Residues: CASSSDRVDEKLFF.